A selection of T cell receptor beta chains follows, all from one sample in a study of human T cells and chemical hapten exposure. Each CDR3 protein gets one entry after TCRdb re-called the RACE reads with MiXCR. The sample has under 450,000 distinct CDR3 sequences; more than 4.5% are singletons. Specimen: whole blood, collected in connection with sensitization to the hapten diphenylcyclopropenone (DPC). Receptors originate from a woman in her fifties or sixties with alopecia areata. Some clones in this sample may be carry-over from other donors' samples. The CDR3 runs from the conserved cysteine through the conserved F or W. The D gene is left open where the match is weak. Clone size is shown for a subset of rows, as once, few, many or a class of expanded clone.

v_gene: TRBV5-1; abundance: many; j_gene: TRBJ1-1; d_gene: TRBD1; CDR3nt: TGCGCCAGCAATCCTACACAGGGGAGCTACACTGAAGCTTTCTTT; CDR3aa: CASNPTQGSYTEAFF
v_gene: TRBV20-1; abundance: .; j_gene: TRBJ1-6; d_gene: .; CDR3nt: TGCAGTGCTAGAGATTGGAAGGATAATTCACCCCTCCACTTT; CDR3aa: CSARDWKDNSPLHF
v_gene: TRBV4-1; abundance: many; j_gene: TRBJ1-2; d_gene: .; CDR3nt: TGCGCCAGCAAGTCCGGGACCCAGACAACCTATGGCTACACCTTC; CDR3aa: CASKSGTQTTYGYTF
v_gene: TRBV5-1; abundance: many; j_gene: TRBJ1-1; d_gene: TRBD1; CDR3nt: TGCGCCAGCAGCCCAGGGACAGGGGATTGGAACACTGAAGCTTTCTTT; CDR3aa: CASSPGTGDWNTEAFF
v_gene: TRBV24-1; abundance: many; j_gene: TRBJ1-5; d_gene: .; CDR3nt: TGTGCCACCAGTGAGCATAATCAGCCCCAGCATTTT; CDR3aa: CATSEHNQPQHF
v_gene: TRBV2; abundance: .; j_gene: TRBJ2-5; d_gene: .; CDR3nt: TGTGCCAGCAGTCAGACCCAACAAGAGACCCAGTACTTC; CDR3aa: CASSQTQQETQYF
v_gene: TRBV7-9; abundance: few; j_gene: TRBJ2-1; d_gene: .; CDR3nt: TGTGCCGTCTCCCGGCTTCACAATGAGCAGTTCTTC; CDR3aa: CAVSRLHNEQFF
v_gene: TRBV20-1; abundance: many; j_gene: TRBJ1-1; d_gene: .; CDR3nt: TGCAGTGCTCCCCGGGGTGGGGGGACTGAAGCTTTCTTT; CDR3aa: CSAPRGGGTEAFF
v_gene: TRBV11-2; abundance: few; j_gene: TRBJ1-6; d_gene: .; CDR3nt: TGTGCCAGCAGCTGGAGGGGGACGGGGAAGGATTCACCCCTCCACTTT; CDR3aa: CASSWRGTGKDSPLHF
v_gene: TRBV4-1; abundance: few; j_gene: TRBJ1-1; d_gene: .; CDR3nt: TGCGCCAGCAGCCGCTCGACCCAAAATATGAACACTGAAGCTTTCTTT; CDR3aa: CASSRSTQNMNTEAFF
v_gene: TRBV2; abundance: many; j_gene: TRBJ1-3; d_gene: TRBD1; CDR3nt: TGTGCCAGCAGGACGGGACAGTTCTCTGGAAACACCATATATTTT; CDR3aa: CASRTGQFSGNTIYF
v_gene: TRBV27; abundance: many; j_gene: TRBJ2-1; d_gene: TRBD2; CDR3nt: TGTGCCAGCAGCCCACTTTTAGCGGGGGCCGGGAATGAGCAGTTCTTC; CDR3aa: CASSPLLAGAGNEQFF
v_gene: TRBV7-9; abundance: many; j_gene: TRBJ1-1; d_gene: TRBD1; CDR3nt: TGTGCCAGCAGCAGAAACAGGGGCCTGAACACTGAAGCTTTCTTT; CDR3aa: CASSRNRGLNTEAFF
v_gene: TRBV20-1; abundance: .; j_gene: TRBJ1-1; d_gene: .; CDR3nt: TGCAGTGCTAGAGAGGGGGCGACTGAAGCTTTCTTT; CDR3aa: CSAREGATEAFF
v_gene: TRBV6-6; abundance: many; j_gene: TRBJ2-3; d_gene: TRBD2; CDR3nt: TGTGCCAGCAGCTTGGGGGGGTCCTTCACAGATACGCAGTATTTT; CDR3aa: CASSLGGSFTDTQYF
v_gene: TRBV6-5; abundance: many; j_gene: TRBJ2-1; d_gene: .; CDR3nt: TGTGCCAGCAGTTGGGGGAATGAGCAGTTCTTC; CDR3aa: CASSWGNEQFF
v_gene: TRBV28; abundance: many; j_gene: TRBJ2-5; d_gene: .; CDR3nt: TGTGCCAGCAGTTTGAGGCCGGCCCCGGCCCAGTACTTC; CDR3aa: CASSLRPAPAQYF
v_gene: TRBV29-1; abundance: .; j_gene: TRBJ2-5; d_gene: .; CDR3nt: TGCAGCGTTGTGAGGGAAGAGACCCAGTACTTC; CDR3aa: CSVVREETQYF
v_gene: TRBV24-1; abundance: many; j_gene: TRBJ1-1; d_gene: .; CDR3nt: TGTGCCACCAGTGTGGCATCAGGTGAAGCTTTCTTT; CDR3aa: CATSVASGEAFF
v_gene: TRBV20-1; abundance: many; j_gene: TRBJ1-1; d_gene: .; CDR3nt: TGCAGTGCTCCCTCACTAGCGGTAACTGAAGCTTTCTTT; CDR3aa: CSAPSLAVTEAFF
v_gene: TRBV20-1; abundance: .; j_gene: TRBJ1-1; d_gene: .; CDR3nt: TGCAGTGCTAGAGGGAACCCACGCAGCGAAGCTTTCTTT; CDR3aa: CSARGNPRSEAFF
v_gene: TRBV21-1; abundance: few; j_gene: TRBJ2-4; d_gene: .; CDR3nt: TGTGCCAGCAGCAAAGCAGGACGGCCTTTGGGCATTCAGTACTTC; CDR3aa: CASSKAGRPLGIQYF
v_gene: TRBV20-1; abundance: .; j_gene: TRBJ1-1; d_gene: .; CDR3nt: TGCAGTCCCCAGACCAGGGGCGGGGACACTGAAGCTTTCTTT; CDR3aa: CSPQTRGGDTEAFF
v_gene: TRBV7-9; abundance: .; j_gene: TRBJ2-3; d_gene: .; CDR3nt: TGTGCCAGCAGCCTAACTGAGGCCAGGGTCACAGATACGCAGTATTTT; CDR3aa: CASSLTEARVTDTQYF
v_gene: TRBV7-2; abundance: .; j_gene: TRBJ1-5; d_gene: TRBD1; CDR3nt: TGTGCCAGCAGCTTATCGGCAGGGGGCGTCCAACAGCCCCAGCATTTT; CDR3aa: CASSLSAGGVQQPQHF
v_gene: TRBV20-1; abundance: many; j_gene: TRBJ1-1; d_gene: .; CDR3nt: TGCAGTGCCGGGACAACTCAAGGTGGCACTGAAGCTTTCTTT; CDR3aa: CSAGTTQGGTEAFF
v_gene: TRBV5-1; abundance: .; j_gene: TRBJ2-5; d_gene: TRBD1; CDR3nt: TGCGCCAGCAGCTTGGCCCGGGACAGGGGAGAGACCCAGTACTTC; CDR3aa: CASSLARDRGETQYF
v_gene: TRBV12-3/TRBV12-4; abundance: many; j_gene: TRBJ1-1; d_gene: .; CDR3nt: TGTGCCAGCAGTTTCACGGGGGGGAACACTGAAGCTTTCTTT; CDR3aa: CASSFTGGNTEAFF
v_gene: TRBV6-4; abundance: few; j_gene: TRBJ1-1; d_gene: .; CDR3nt: TGTGCCAGCAGTGACTCCACCACGGACGGAGGATGGACTGAAGCTTTCTTT; CDR3aa: CASSDSTTDGGWTEAFF
v_gene: TRBV2; abundance: few; j_gene: TRBJ2-1; d_gene: TRBD2; CDR3nt: TGTGCCAGCAGTGCACTAGCGGGAACCAATGAGCAGTTCTTC; CDR3aa: CASSALAGTNEQFF
v_gene: TRBV5-1; abundance: many; j_gene: TRBJ2-7; d_gene: TRBD1; CDR3nt: TGCGCCAGTACGACAGGGGCGGGACGTGGGGCCGAGCAGTACTTC; CDR3aa: CASTTGAGRGAEQYF
v_gene: TRBV15; abundance: many; j_gene: TRBJ1-2; d_gene: .; CDR3nt: TGTGCCACCAGCAGGCCGGACGGTTCTAACTATGGCTACACCTTC; CDR3aa: CATSRPDGSNYGYTF
v_gene: TRBV7-2; abundance: few; j_gene: TRBJ2-7; d_gene: .; CDR3nt: TGTGCCAGCAGCTCCCGGGCCTTCCAAGGGGGGGAGCAGTACTTC; CDR3aa: CASSSRAFQGGEQYF
v_gene: TRBV7-6; abundance: many; j_gene: TRBJ2-5; d_gene: .; CDR3nt: TGTGCCAGCCAACCGGGACTGAGCCAAGAGACCCAGTACTTC; CDR3aa: CASQPGLSQETQYF
v_gene: TRBV6-5; abundance: .; j_gene: TRBJ2-7; d_gene: .; CDR3nt: TGTGCCAGCACCCAGGGAGGCGAGCAGTACTTC; CDR3aa: CASTQGGEQYF
v_gene: TRBV6-6; abundance: few; j_gene: TRBJ1-1; d_gene: TRBD1; CDR3nt: TGTGCCAGCAGTTTCGACAGGGCCATAGCTGAAGCTTTCTTT; CDR3aa: CASSFDRAIAEAFF
v_gene: TRBV20-1; abundance: many; j_gene: TRBJ2-1; d_gene: TRBD2; CDR3nt: TGCAGTGCTAACCCCCCACTAGCGGGAGATGATGAGCAGTTCTTC; CDR3aa: CSANPPLAGDDEQFF
v_gene: TRBV7-9; abundance: many; j_gene: TRBJ2-7; d_gene: TRBD1; CDR3nt: TGTGCCAGCAGCCGGGGACAGGGGATGTACTTC; CDR3aa: CASSRGQGMYF
v_gene: TRBV20-1; abundance: few; j_gene: TRBJ1-2; d_gene: .; CDR3nt: TGCAGTGCTAGAGATCTCGGCTATGGCTACACCTTC; CDR3aa: CSARDLGYGYTF
v_gene: TRBV12-3/TRBV12-4; abundance: many; j_gene: TRBJ2-7; d_gene: .; CDR3nt: TGTGCCAGCACCGAAGGATACGAGCAGTACTTC; CDR3aa: CASTEGYEQYF
v_gene: TRBV4-3; abundance: many; j_gene: TRBJ2-2; d_gene: TRBD2; CDR3nt: TGCGCCAGCAGCCAACACCTAGCGGGAGGGTCCGGGGAGCTGTTTTTT; CDR3aa: CASSQHLAGGSGELFF
v_gene: TRBV6-2/TRBV6-3; abundance: many; j_gene: TRBJ1-5; d_gene: .; CDR3nt: TGTGCCAGCAGTCTCGGGAACAGGGCCGGCAATCAGCCCCAGCATTTT; CDR3aa: CASSLGNRAGNQPQHF
v_gene: TRBV19; abundance: many; j_gene: TRBJ2-1; d_gene: TRBD1; CDR3nt: TGTGCCAGTAGTAATACAGGGGGCTCAGCGTACTACAATGAGCAGTTCTTC; CDR3aa: CASSNTGGSAYYNEQFF
v_gene: TRBV28; abundance: many; j_gene: TRBJ2-5; d_gene: .; CDR3nt: TGTGCCAGCAGTTTAGATGGACTACGGACCAGAGAGACCCAGTACTTC; CDR3aa: CASSLDGLRTRETQYF
v_gene: TRBV7-6; abundance: .; j_gene: TRBJ2-3; d_gene: .; CDR3nt: TGTGCCAGCAGCTCGCCGGATAATACGCAGTATTTT; CDR3aa: CASSSPDNTQYF
v_gene: TRBV3-1; abundance: many; j_gene: TRBJ2-3; d_gene: .; CDR3nt: TGTGCCAGCAGCCAAGGAGGAGGGGTCGCAGATACGCAGTATTTT; CDR3aa: CASSQGGGVADTQYF
v_gene: TRBV9; abundance: many; j_gene: TRBJ2-3; d_gene: TRBD2; CDR3nt: TGTGCCAGCAGCGTCATAGGGCGGGGGGACACAGATACGCAGTATTTT; CDR3aa: CASSVIGRGDTDTQYF
v_gene: TRBV15; abundance: many; j_gene: TRBJ1-5; d_gene: TRBD1; CDR3nt: TGTGCCACCAGCAGGGCACAGGGGAGCTATCAGCCCCAGCATTTT; CDR3aa: CATSRAQGSYQPQHF
v_gene: TRBV4-1; abundance: many; j_gene: TRBJ1-5; d_gene: .; CDR3nt: TGCGCCAGCAGCCAAGTCTTACGGGATCAGCCCCAGCATTTT; CDR3aa: CASSQVLRDQPQHF
v_gene: TRBV2; abundance: few; j_gene: TRBJ2-2; d_gene: .; CDR3nt: TGTGCCAGCAGTCTCCCCCGGGAGAACACCGGGGAGCTGTTTTTT; CDR3aa: CASSLPRENTGELFF
v_gene: TRBV2; abundance: few; j_gene: TRBJ2-3; d_gene: TRBD2; CDR3nt: TGTGCCAGCCCCGGGAGGGGGGCTATCACAGATACGCAGTATTTT; CDR3aa: CASPGRGAITDTQYF
v_gene: TRBV4-3; abundance: many; j_gene: TRBJ2-3; d_gene: TRBD2; CDR3nt: TGCGCCAGCAGCCCCACCCCACTAGCGGGGGCCACAGATACGCAGTATTTT; CDR3aa: CASSPTPLAGATDTQYF
v_gene: TRBV6-6; abundance: few; j_gene: TRBJ1-1; d_gene: .; CDR3nt: TGTGCCACCTCCGTGAACACTGAAGCTTTCTTT; CDR3aa: CATSVNTEAFF
v_gene: TRBV28; abundance: .; j_gene: TRBJ2-5; d_gene: .; CDR3nt: TGTGCCAGCAGTTTCATGGGGATCGAGACCCAGTACTTC; CDR3aa: CASSFMGIETQYF
v_gene: TRBV5-1; abundance: many; j_gene: TRBJ2-3; d_gene: TRBD1; CDR3nt: TGCGCCAGCATCGGACAGGGGGCGTTTGATACGCAGTATTTT; CDR3aa: CASIGQGAFDTQYF
v_gene: TRBV6-5; abundance: many; j_gene: TRBJ1-2; d_gene: .; CDR3nt: TGTGCCAGCAGTTACTTGTCAGGGTCCTATGGCTACACCTTC; CDR3aa: CASSYLSGSYGYTF
v_gene: TRBV12-3/TRBV12-4; abundance: few; j_gene: TRBJ1-5; d_gene: TRBD1; CDR3nt: TGTGCCAGCAGTTCCGGACAGGGCTGGAATCAGCCCCAGCATTTT; CDR3aa: CASSSGQGWNQPQHF
v_gene: TRBV6-1; abundance: .; j_gene: TRBJ1-1; d_gene: TRBD1; CDR3nt: TGTGCCAGCAGGGACAGGGCGATCACTGAAGCTTTCTTT; CDR3aa: CASRDRAITEAFF
v_gene: TRBV12-3/TRBV12-4; abundance: few; j_gene: TRBJ1-1; d_gene: .; CDR3nt: TGTGCCAGCAGGCCAGGGAACACTGAAGCTTTCTTT; CDR3aa: CASRPGNTEAFF
v_gene: TRBV6-5; abundance: many; j_gene: TRBJ1-2; d_gene: .; CDR3nt: TGTGCCAGCAGTTATTTTGGTGAAAACTATGGCTACACCTTC; CDR3aa: CASSYFGENYGYTF